The clone carrying this TCR beta chain showed up just a few times. Antigen specificity is unknown. CDR1 is SGHVS and CDR2 is FNYEAQ in the germline V gene. The CDR3 covers 16 residues. Trimming at V came to 5 bases and at J to 4 bases, leaving 9 bases not matched to a gene. This sample was taken from a study of T cell repertoires in cytomegalovirus infection. For the study at large: From public TCR beta signatures came an indication of both CMV infection and matching HLA type. The study, taken as a whole, reports: Ex vivo responses were dominated by HLA-C-restricted CMV-specific TCR beta clonotypes. People with CMV and the relevant HLA were identified by cumulative public TCR beta family frequency.

From the reads, TCRdb called clonotypes with MiXCR, one entry per CDR3 protein. The sample gives about 530,000 distinct CDR3 sequences, about 26% of which show up once; roughly an eighth is in the top ten. The TCR comes from a human donor in good health (CMV status not recorded). Some clones in this sample may be carry-over from other donors' samples. Sequencing was carried out using PBMCs. The chain links TRBV7-6 to TRBJ2-3; 10 bases are a match to TRBD2. The CDR3 loop is CASSREAGGSADTQYF. The DNA for the CDR3 is TGTGCCAGCAGCCGCGAAGCGGGAGGGAGTGCAGATACGCAGTATTTT.